These T cell receptor beta chains were read from a single sample in a study of T cell responses to AZD1222 COVID-19 vaccine. This table comes from immunoSEQ multiplex PCR, and its TCRdb copy is limited to in-frame clones, with some not included. The repertoire holds about 180,000 clones, nearly 95% seen once, with approximately 1.8% in the top ten. The sequencing here drew on peripheral blood, taken 28 days after the second AZD1222 dose. These receptors originate from an adult who received the AZD1222 COVID-19 vaccine. The CDR3 runs from the conserved cysteine through the conserved F or W. A D gene is named only where the DNA matches it firmly. Only some rows state a clone size, as once, few, many or a class for expanded clones.

cdr3_aa cdr3_nt j_call clone_size d_call v_call
CASSESEGFLSGNTIYF TGTGCCAGCAGCGAGAGTGAAGGGTTCCTCTCTGGAAACACCATATATTTT TRBJ1-3 . . TRBV9
CASSSTGINTEAFF TGTGCCAGCAGCTCGACAGGGATAAACACTGAAGCTTTCTTT TRBJ1-1 . TRBD1 TRBV7-3
CASSEWARVSERGRAYEQYF TGTGCCAGCAGTGAATGGGCGAGGGTATCGGAGCGGGGTAGAGCCTACGAGCAGTACTTC TRBJ2-7 . TRBD2 TRBV6-1
CASSESGGYGYTF TGTGCCAGCAGTGAATCCGGGGGGTATGGCTACACCTTC TRBJ1-2 . . TRBV25-1
CASHTSAGTSNQPQHF TGTGCCAGTCACACCTCAGCGGGGACAAGCAATCAGCCCCAGCATTTT TRBJ1-5 . . TRBV19
CASSGGGTSGRYTFYEQYF TGTGCCAGCAGCGGAGGCGGGACTAGCGGGAGGTACACTTTCTACGAGCAGTACTTC TRBJ2-7 once TRBD2 TRBV7-2
CASSVTSGGTGELFF TGTGCCAGCAGCGTAACTAGCGGGGGTACCGGGGAGCTGTTTTTT TRBJ2-2 . TRBD2 TRBV9
CASSRAGTIIQETQYF TGTGCCAGCAGCCGAGCCGGGACTATCATACAAGAGACCCAGTACTTC TRBJ2-5 . TRBD2 TRBV14
CASSPTTGSEAFF TGTGCCAGCAGCCCAACGACAGGGTCTGAAGCTTTCTTT TRBJ1-1 . TRBD1 TRBV11-1
CATRRGYSYEQYF TGTGCCACCCGCAGGGGTTACTCCTACGAGCAGTACTTC TRBJ2-7 . . TRBV15
CSVDRVHLTAAEAFF TGCAGCGTTGATAGGGTTCATCTTACTGCCGCTGAAGCTTTCTTT TRBJ1-1 . . TRBV29-1
CASSPVGQTVALYGYTF TGTGCCAGCAGCCCGGTGGGACAGACCGTCGCCCTCTATGGCTACACCTTC TRBJ1-2 few TRBD1 TRBV5-4
CASSVSGVSSYNEQFF TGCGCCAGCAGCGTCTCGGGGGTGAGCTCCTACAATGAGCAGTTCTTC TRBJ2-1 . . TRBV5-1
CASSLSPRGDGYTF TGTGCCAGCAGTTTATCTCCCAGGGGGGATGGCTACACCTTC TRBJ1-2 few TRBD1 TRBV27
CSVEVGRGRTEAFF TGCAGCGTTGAAGTAGGCAGGGGGCGTACTGAAGCTTTCTTT TRBJ1-1 . TRBD1 TRBV29-1
CATSRLNSGQRTEAFF TGTGCCACCAGCAGACTGAATTCCGGACAGCGGACTGAAGCTTTCTTT TRBJ1-1 . . TRBV15
CASSEAGRSGYTF TGTGCCAGCAGTGAAGCGGGGAGGTCTGGCTACACCTTC TRBJ1-2 . . TRBV6-1
CATSDGTPPTYNEQFF TGTGCCACCAGTGATGGCACTCCCCCTACATATAATGAGCAGTTCTTC TRBJ2-1 . . TRBV24-1
CASSPGQGTPGANVLTF TGTGCCAGCTCACCGGGACAGGGAACCCCTGGGGCCAACGTCCTGACTTTC TRBJ2-6 . TRBD1 TRBV18
CASSLDPTGDYQETQYF TGTGCCAGCAGCTTGGACCCAACGGGGGACTACCAAGAGACCCAGTACTTC TRBJ2-5 once . TRBV5-4
CSASEGAGQPQHF TGCAGTGCTAGTGAGGGGGCAGGTCAGCCCCAGCATTTT TRBJ1-5 . TRBD1 TRBV20-1
CASSQEGRGTYYEQYF TGTGCCAGCAGCCAAGAGGGTCGGGGGACCTACTACGAGCAGTACTTC TRBJ2-7 . . TRBV4-2
CASSYKPGTSAYNEQFF TGTGCCAGCAGCTACAAACCCGGGACTAGCGCGTACAATGAGCAGTTCTTC TRBJ2-1 . TRBD2 TRBV7-2
CAISEGTRQGPGELFF TGTGCCATCAGTGAGGGGACACGACAAGGTCCCGGGGAGCTGTTTTTT TRBJ2-2 . . TRBV10-3
CASSFQGQGDTQYF TGTGCCAGCAGCTTCCAGGGTCAGGGAGATACGCAGTATTTT TRBJ2-3 . . TRBV7-9
CASRSDRVITGELFF TGTGCCAGCAGGTCCGACAGGGTCATCACCGGGGAGCTGTTTTTT TRBJ2-2 . TRBD1 TRBV6-5
CASSKGGVGELFF TGCGCCAGCTCTAAAGGGGGTGTCGGGGAGCTGTTTTTT TRBJ2-2 . . TRBV10-1
CSVGGQGRNQPQHF TGCAGCGTTGGGGGGCAGGGGCGGAATCAGCCCCAGCATTTT TRBJ1-5 . . TRBV29-1
CASSLGQGDEKLFF TGCGCCAGCAGCTTGGGACAGGGGGATGAAAAACTGTTTTTT TRBJ1-4 . TRBD1 TRBV5-1
CASSIRGGRTYNEQFF TGTGCCAGTAGTATTCGAGGCGGGAGGACCTACAATGAGCAGTTCTTC TRBJ2-1 . TRBD2 TRBV19
CAISDGSSPLHF TGTGCCATCAGTGATGGCTCTTCACCCCTCCACTTT TRBJ1-6 . . TRBV10-3
CAIGGGTMTSGELFF TGTGCCATTGGGGGGGGCACAATGACATCCGGGGAGCTGTTTTTT TRBJ2-2 . . TRBV6-1
CASISRGSGKNIQYF TGTGCCAGCATCTCCAGGGGATCAGGCAAAAACATTCAGTACTTC TRBJ2-4 . . TRBV6-5
CASSLAGGAGEKLFF TGTGCCAGCAGCTTGGCAGGGGGCGCGGGTGAAAAACTGTTTTTT TRBJ1-4 . TRBD1 TRBV7-3
CASSPGGSSSYEQYF TGCGCCAGCAGCCCGGGTGGCAGCAGCTCCTACGAGCAGTACTTC TRBJ2-7 once . TRBV5-1